This T cell receptor beta chain was captured in a study of monozygotic twins with inflammatory bowel disease. Study-level findings and limits: Variability may have been added to patient repertoires by differing immunosuppressive treatments. The data offered no way to tell different T cell subtypes apart.

With regard to this clonotype: Antigen specificity is unknown.

CDR1 is SGHDN, CDR2 FVKESK, per germline. There are 18 residues in the CDR3. For each CDR3 protein, TCRdb gives one entry from its re-call of the 5' RACE reads, without DNA. Here the sample table reports about 110,000 distinct CDR3 sequences. The J gene is TRBJ2-1, the V gene TRBV14. The TCR sequence derives from a human donor with ulcerative colitis or Crohn's disease, or a healthy co-twin of an affected twin (not recorded which). The specimen was blood. CDR3 residues: CASSQVVEAWSSYNEQFF.